The 17 T cell receptor beta chains below all came from one sample that was sequenced in a study of human T cells and chemical hapten exposure (dated by TCRdb to about 2021). Per the publication, the time point label means: patch test 1, 2 weeks after DPC sensitization. What this sample's treatment or condition label stands for: therapeutic diphenylcyclopropenone sensitization with weekly scalp DPC. The receptor library was made with RACE. This sample was sequenced with a NextSeq 500. The public sequencing data were trimmed at Q25 with fastp and processed into clonotypes with MiXCR by TCRdb, which kept only in-frame beta chains. Each CDR3 protein appears once, grouped with its most common genes and DNA. Counted in this sample were roughly 360,000 distinct CDR3 sequences; 4% to 5.5% of them appeared once. The ten largest clones capture approximately 2.1% of the sample. The specimen comprised whole blood, sampled in connection with sensitization to the hapten diphenylcyclopropenone (DPC). These TCRs come from a woman in her forties or fifties with alopecia areata. Some clones in this sample may be carry-over from other donors' samples.

This clonotype appeared many times. This chain uses TRBV6-2 or TRBV6-3 with TRBJ1-5, with D possibly being TRBD1 (5 bases). CDR1 MNHEY and CDR2 SVGEGT come from the germline V gene. The CDR3 totals 12 residues. The V gene lost 7 bases and the J gene lost 7 bases, with 11 bases spanning the gap. The CDR3 region is CASTEGVQPQHF. The CDR3 DNA reads as TGTGCCAGCACCGAAGGGGTACAGCCCCAGCATTTT.

This clonotype has at least ten counts. The chain uses TRBV5-1 and TRBJ2-3, with 7 bases fitting TRBD1. V lost 4 bases to trimming and J lost 1 base; unmatched junction nucleotides: 3. CDR3 length: 14 residues. Looked up from germline, CDR1 is SGHRS and CDR2 is YFSETQ. CDR3 coding DNA: TGCGCCAGCAGCGCCGGGACAGGCACAGATACGCAGTATTTT. It yields the protein CASSAGTGTDTQYF.

A few counts support this clonotype. The V call is TRBV19, the J call TRBJ1-2, with D maybe TRBD1 (6 bases). This CDR3 spans 14 amino acids. Trimming shortened V by 6 bases and J by 4 bases, and 15 bases separated the two germline ends. Germline CDR1 is LNHDA and CDR2 is SQIVND (reference sequence). The CDR3 is CASSPGRGSYGYTF. Here the CDR3 DNA reads TGTGCCAGTAGCCCGGGGAGGGGGAGCTATGGCTACACCTTC.

This clonotype was picked up a small number of times. The chain joins TRBV24-1 to TRBJ2-7; D gene uncertain. In germline, CDR1 is KGHDR, CDR2 SFDVKD. V was cut by 6 bases and J by 3 bases, with 8 bases left in between. This CDR3 is built from 12 residues. Here the CDR3 reads CATSPTYYEQYF. The CDR3 region has the DNA TGTGCCACCAGTCCGACTTACTACGAGCAGTACTTC.

This clonotype was detected many times. The CDR3 is CASSTPGPQETQYF. In nucleotides, the CDR3 is TGTGCCAGCAGTACCCCGGGACCCCAAGAGACCCAGTACTTC. The V and J genes are TRBV28 and TRBJ2-5; D assignment may be TRBD1 or TRBD2 (5 bases each). Trimming removed 5 bases from V and 1 base from J, with 11 bases in between. The CDR3 contains 14 residues. Germline CDR1 reads MDHEN; CDR2 reads SYDVKM.

This clonotype has more than one count but fewer than ten. This rearrangement joins TRBV6-6 to TRBJ1-1, with 10 bases identical to TRBD1. There are 14 residues in the CDR3. Per germline, CDR1 MNHNY and CDR2 SVGAGI (reference sequence). J gave up 3 bases and V 6 bases, and 4 bases lay outside the gene matches. The CDR3 here is CASRLGQGDTEAFF. In DNA, the CDR3 is TGTGCCAGCAGGCTCGGACAGGGGGACACTGAAGCTTTCTTT.

This clonotype has a handful of counts. The CDR3 loop is CASSLEAPNTDTQYF. The CDR3 DNA reads TGCGCCAGCAGCTTGGAGGCACCTAACACAGATACGCAGTATTTT. The gene calls are TRBV5-1 and TRBJ2-3, with no clear D. The germline V and J ends were trimmed by 0 bases and 2 bases, with 10 bases remaining between them. This CDR3 spans 15 amino acids. Germline values: CDR1 SGHRS, CDR2 YFSETQ.

In its sample, this clonotype was seen many times. The chain joins TRBV6-5 to TRBJ1-4; D is undetermined. The V end lost 0 bases, the J end lost 0 bases, and 14 bases lay between the germline ends. Germline V gene lookup returns CDR1 MNHEY and CDR2 SVGAGI. The CDR3 sequence is 18 residues long. CDR3 loop: CASSYSPADAPTNEKLFF. The CDR3 nucleotides read TGTGCCAGCAGTTACTCCCCGGCGGATGCTCCAACTAATGAAAAACTGTTTTTT.

This clonotype was observed many times. This chain joins TRBV28 and TRBJ1-4, with 8 positions matching TRBD1. The CDR3 is 16 residues long. Germline-derived CDR1 and CDR2 are MDHEN and SYDVKM. V was clipped by 5 bases and J by 3 bases; unmatched bases: 8. CDR3 amino acids: CASSQRQGLANEKLFF. DNA of the CDR3: TGTGCCAGCAGTCAGAGACAGGGGCTGGCTAATGAAAAACTGTTTTTT.

The table lists this clonotype with many counts. As DNA, the CDR3 is TGTGCCAGCAGTGACGGACAGGTGAACACTGAAGCTTTCTTT. Its protein is CASSDGQVNTEAFF. V usage is TRBV12-3 or TRBV12-4 and J usage is TRBJ1-1, with 7 bases lining up with TRBD1. Trimming removed 5 bases from V and 0 bases from J; junction bases left unmatched: 3. The CDR3 sequence is 14 residues long.

The gene calls are TRBV5-1 and TRBJ2-3; weak D call: TRBD2 (6 bases). The CDR3 is 16 amino acids. Germline CDR1 SGHRS, CDR2 YFSETQ. Trimming left V 0 bases short and J 1 base short, with 12 bases between. The CDR3 DNA is TGCGCCAGCAGCTTGGGAGGGACTGGTGGCACAGATACGCAGTATTTT. Translation gives CASSLGGTGGTDTQYF.

This clonotype was observed a few times. The chain combines TRBV20-1 with TRBJ2-7; 7 nucleotides agree with TRBD1. Germline trimming cut 3 bases from V and 0 bases from J; bases unmatched to any gene: 5. Per germline, CDR1 DFQATT and CDR2 SNEGSKA (reference sequence). The CDR3 runs to 14 residues. CDR3 sequence: CSASPRDSSYEQYF. CDR3 in DNA: TGCAGTGCTAGCCCGAGGGACAGCTCCTACGAGCAGTACTTC.

This clonotype has at least ten counts. The chain has TRBV29-1 and TRBJ2-3; D not certain. The length of the CDR3 is 13 residues. Germline V gene data show CDR1 as SQVTM and CDR2 as ANQGSEA. V was cut by 5 bases and J by 4 bases, with 13 bases left in between. CDR3 in amino acids: CSVSGTSPDTQYF. CDR3 in DNA: TGCAGCGTTTCCGGTACTTCCCCAGATACGCAGTATTTT.

The rearrangement uses TRBV7-3 and TRBJ1-5, with unresolved D. The CDR3 runs 15 residues. The germline V and J ends were trimmed by 5 bases and 0 bases, with 11 bases remaining between them. CDR1 and CDR2 from the germline V gene are SGHTA and FQGTGA. CDR3 loop: CASSPDGASNQPQHF. The CDR3 nucleotides read TGTGCCAGCAGCCCGGACGGAGCTAGCAATCAGCCCCAGCATTTT.

In its sample, this clonotype was seen a few times. The V gene is TRBV7-6, the J gene TRBJ1-4; unclear D gene. The CDR3 covers 14 residues. Germline loops: CDR1 SGHVS, CDR2 FNYEAQ. V lost 5 bases to trimming and J lost 8 bases, with 15 bases between them. This CDR3 is CASSGKGRLEKLFF. The CDR3 nucleotides read TGTGCCAGCAGCGGGAAGGGCCGTCTCGAAAAACTGTTTTTT.

In this sample, this clonotype turned up a few times. The chain joins TRBV6-1 to TRBJ1-5; TRBD1 matches 7 bases. Trimming at V came to 5 bases and at J to 0 bases, leaving 10 bases not matched to a gene. This CDR3 has 17 amino acids. The germline V gene encodes CDR1 MNHNS and CDR2 SASEGT. CDR3 loop: CASSFIPGTDSNQPQHF. CDR3 nucleotides: TGTGCCAGCAGTTTCATACCCGGGACAGATAGCAATCAGCCCCAGCATTTT.

This clonotype was picked up many times. This chain links TRBV9 with TRBJ2-7; 9 nucleotides match TRBD1. The V segment lost 6 bases and the J segment 3 bases; nucleotides outside the gene matches: 13. The CDR3 contains 16 residues. Germline CDR1 is SGDLS and CDR2 is YYNGEE. This CDR3 is CASTPASGTGIYEQYF. The CDR3 DNA follows: TGTGCCAGCACCCCAGCGTCCGGGACAGGGATCTACGAGCAGTACTTC. The whole variable domain, remainder taken from reference TRBV9 and TRBJ2-7, is DSGVTQTPKHLITATGQRVTLRCSPRSGDLSVYWYQQSLDQGLQFLIQYYNGEERAKGNILERFSAQQFPDLHSELNLSSLELGDSALYFCASTPASGTGIYEQYFGPGTRLTVT.